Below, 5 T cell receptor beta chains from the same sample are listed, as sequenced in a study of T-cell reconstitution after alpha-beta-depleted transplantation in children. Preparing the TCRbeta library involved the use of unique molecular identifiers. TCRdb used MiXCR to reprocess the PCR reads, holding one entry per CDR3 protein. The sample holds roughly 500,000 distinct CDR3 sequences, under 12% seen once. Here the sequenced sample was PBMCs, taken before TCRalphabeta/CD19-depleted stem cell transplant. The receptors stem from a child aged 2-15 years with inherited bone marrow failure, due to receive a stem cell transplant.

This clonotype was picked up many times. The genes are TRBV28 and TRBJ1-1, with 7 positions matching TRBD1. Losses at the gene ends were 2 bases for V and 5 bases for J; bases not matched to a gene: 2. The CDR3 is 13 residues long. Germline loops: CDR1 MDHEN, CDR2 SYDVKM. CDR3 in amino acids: CASSLHRGTEAFF. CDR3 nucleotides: TGTGCCAGCAGTTTACACAGGGGAACTGAAGCTTTCTTT.

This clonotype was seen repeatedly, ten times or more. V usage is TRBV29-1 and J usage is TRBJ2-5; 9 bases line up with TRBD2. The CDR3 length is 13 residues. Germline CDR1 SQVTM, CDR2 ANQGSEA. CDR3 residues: CLGEVAGEETQYF. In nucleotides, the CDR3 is TGCCTGGGGGAGGTAGCGGGAGAAGAGACCCAGTACTTC. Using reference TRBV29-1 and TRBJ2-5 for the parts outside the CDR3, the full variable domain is SAVISQKPSRDICQRGTSLTIQCQVDSQVTMMFWYRQQPGQSLTLIATANQGSEATYESGFVIDKFPISRPNLTFSTLTVSNMSPEDSSIYLCLGEVAGEETQYFGPGTRLLVL.

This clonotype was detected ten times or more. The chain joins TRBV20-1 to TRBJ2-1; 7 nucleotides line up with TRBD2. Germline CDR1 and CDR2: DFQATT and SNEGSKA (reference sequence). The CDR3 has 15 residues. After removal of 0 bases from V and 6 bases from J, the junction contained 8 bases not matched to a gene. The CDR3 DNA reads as TGCAGTGCTAGAGATGTAGCGGGTTTCGTCAATGAGCAGTTCTTC. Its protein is CSARDVAGFVNEQFF.

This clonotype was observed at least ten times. This chain's CDR3 is CASSPRASGFSVSYNEQFF. CDR3 nucleotides: TGTGCCAGCAGCCCCCGGGCTAGCGGGTTCAGCGTTTCCTACAATGAGCAGTTCTTC. The chain employs TRBV4-2 and TRBJ2-1; TRBD2 agrees at 8 bases. The junction had 15 bases not matched to a gene; V was cut back by 4 bases and J by 1 base. CDR1 is LGHNA, CDR2 YNFKEQ, per germline. This CDR3 has 19 residues.

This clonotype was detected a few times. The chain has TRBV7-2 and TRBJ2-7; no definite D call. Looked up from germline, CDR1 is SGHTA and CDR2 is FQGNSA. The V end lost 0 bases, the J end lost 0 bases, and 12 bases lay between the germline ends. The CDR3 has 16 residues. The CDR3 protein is CASSLAPSRTSYEQYF. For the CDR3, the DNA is TGTGCCAGCAGCTTAGCCCCCTCGCGTACCTCCTACGAGCAGTACTTC. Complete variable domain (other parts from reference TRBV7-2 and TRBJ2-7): GAGVSQSPSNKVTEKGKDVELRCDPISGHTALYWYRQSLGQGLEFLIYFQGNSAPDKSGLPSDRFSAERTGGSVSTLTIQRTQQEDSAVYLCASSLAPSRTSYEQYFGPGTRLTVT.